The 22 T cell receptor beta chains given below trace back to one sample, sequenced in a study of cytomegalovirus exposure and HLA in healthy donors. Method: immunoSEQ multiplex PCR; TCRdb's copy keeps in-frame clones and lacks some. In the table there are around 300,000 clones, about 86% of which are singletons. Sequencing was performed on PBMCs. These receptors were obtained from a woman aged 18-30 years in good health and CMV-seronegative.

The chain recombines TRBV19 with TRBJ1-5; D is ambiguous. V dropped 3 bases and J dropped 3 bases, with 6 bases sitting between them. This CDR3 region has 13 residues. Germline CDR1 reads LNHDA; CDR2 reads SQIVND (reference sequence). DNA of the CDR3: TGTGCCAGTAGTATTATGTACAATCAGCCCCAGCATTTT. Translated, it gives CASSIMYNQPQHF.

This chain joins TRBV19 and TRBJ2-3; TRBD1 aligns across 8 bases. This CDR3 contains 15 residues. V was pared by 7 bases and J by 5 bases, with 11 bases of the junction left unmatched. Germline V gene sequence: CDR1 LNHDA, CDR2 SQIVND (reference sequence). The CDR3 DNA is TGTGCCAGTAAAATCGCAGGGGGCCTGAAAGATACGCAGTATTTT. Translation: CASKIAGGLKDTQYF.

The chain recombines TRBV30 with TRBJ1-1; D possibly corresponds to TRBD1 (6 bases). Between the trimmed V and J ends, which lost 0 bases and 6 bases, there was a span of 14 bases. The CDR3 has 14 amino acids. Germline V gives CDR1 GTSNPN, CDR2 SVGIG (reference sequence). The CDR3 DNA reads as TGTGCCTGGAGTGTCAGGGACAACCGGCCTGAAGCTTTCTTT. It is translated as CAWSVRDNRPEAFF.

The chain links TRBV27 to TRBJ2-3; D is perhaps TRBD2 (5 bases). The germline V gene encodes CDR1 MNHEY and CDR2 SMNVEV (reference sequence). The CDR3 is 16 residues long. The ends were cut back, 6 bases at V and 0 bases at J, with 16 bases in the middle. In DNA form, the CDR3 reads TGTGCCAGCAGCTCCCGGACTTATTCTAGCACAGATACGCAGTATTTT. Translated, it gives CASSSRTYSSTDTQYF.

This rearrangement joins TRBV7-9 to TRBJ2-7; 8 nucleotides agree with TRBD2. Trimming took 4 bases from V and 5 from J; bases not matched to a gene: 7. Germline V gene sequence: CDR1 SEHNR, CDR2 FQNEAQ (reference sequence). The CDR3 covers 14 residues. The CDR3 is CASSSRGGLDEQYF. The CDR3 nucleotides read TGTGCCAGCAGCTCTCGGGGGGGCTTGGACGAGCAGTACTTC.

This clone was observed a single time. The chain combines TRBV19 with TRBJ2-4, with D possibly being TRBD2 (5 bases). Per the germline V gene, CDR1 is LNHDA and CDR2 is SQIVND (reference sequence). The CDR3 covers 13 residues. The V and J ends lost 5 bases and 8 bases respectively, with 13 bases between them. The CDR3 reads CASSFEGSDIQYF. CDR3 DNA: TGTGCCAGTAGTTTCGAGGGTAGTGACATTCAGTACTTC. Variable domain in full (rest from reference TRBV19 and TRBJ2-4): DGGITQSPKYLFRKEGQNVTLSCEQNLNHDAMYWYRQDPGQGLRLIYYSQIVNDFQKGDIAEGYSVSREKKESFPLTVTSAQKNPTAFYLCASSFEGSDIQYFGAGTRLSVL.

The chain recombines TRBV18 with TRBJ2-7; D ambiguous. Germline V gene sequence: CDR1 KGHSH, CDR2 LQKENI. This CDR3 spans 13 amino acids. Trimming took 1 base from V and 1 from J, leaving 5 bases between them. The CDR3 DNA follows: TGTGCCAGCTCACCACTGGCATCCTACGAGCAGTACTTC. It specifies CASSPLASYEQYF.

This clone occurred once. This rearrangement joins TRBV4-1 to TRBJ1-5; D not resolved. V was shortened by 2 bases and J by 0 bases, with 14 bases between the two germline ends. CDR1 MGHRA and CDR2 YSYEKL come from the germline V gene. This CDR3 is 17 amino acids long. The CDR3 loop is CASSQPGRESSNQPQHF. As DNA, the CDR3 is TGCGCCAGCAGCCAACCCGGCCGGGAGAGTAGCAATCAGCCCCAGCATTTT.

The chain carries TRBV6-5 and TRBJ1-1, with TRBD1 identical over 7 bases. From germline, CDR1 is MNHEY and CDR2 SVGAGI. V was pared by 2 bases and J by 4 bases, with 4 bases of the junction left unmatched. There are 14 residues in the CDR3. CDR3 sequence (DNA): TGTGCCAGCAGTTACAGGGGGCGCATCACTGAAGCTTTCTTT. It specifies CASSYRGRITEAFF.

The chain uses TRBV5-1 and TRBJ2-1; tentatively, D is TRBD2 (5 bases). The CDR3 runs 15 residues. Germline V gives CDR1 SGHRS, CDR2 YFSETQ. The germline V and J ends were trimmed by 0 bases and 4 bases, with 11 bases remaining between them. The CDR3: CASSLDLAPYNEQFF. In nucleotides, the CDR3 is TGCGCCAGCAGCTTGGATCTAGCCCCTTACAATGAGCAGTTCTTC.

This clone was detected a few times. The V and J genes are TRBV25-1 and TRBJ1-5; TRBD1 matches at 7 bases. Germline V lookup: CDR1 MGHDK, CDR2 SYGVNS. CDR3 size: 14 residues. The V and J ends lost 4 bases and 4 bases, in that order; junction bases with no gene match: 4. CDR3 DNA sequence: TGTGCCAGCAGTGGACAGGGTCGAAATCAGCCCCAGCATTTT. Its translation is CASSGQGRNQPQHF.

The rearrangement joins TRBV7-7 to TRBJ2-5; perhaps TRBD1 as D (6 bases). The CDR3 contains 14 residues. CDR1 and CDR2 (germline): SSHAT, FNYEAQ (reference sequence). Trimming shortened V by 5 bases and J by 3 bases, and 13 bases separated the two germline ends. The CDR3 loop is CASSQGHREETQYF. CDR3 coding DNA: TGTGCCAGCAGCCAAGGGCACAGGGAAGAGACCCAGTACTTC.

The J gene is TRBJ2-6, the V gene TRBV28; tentatively, D is TRBD2 (5 bases). The length of the CDR3 is 14 residues. The V gene lost 6 bases and the J gene lost 4 bases, with 10 bases spanning the gap. The germline gives CDR1 MDHEN, CDR2 SYDVKM. The CDR3 sequence is CASSSPGGANVLTF. The CDR3, as DNA: TGTGCCAGCAGCTCGCCGGGGGGGGCCAACGTCCTGACTTTC.

V gene TRBV6-6 combines with J gene TRBJ2-7; the D gene is possibly TRBD1 (5 bases). The CDR3 has 14 residues. In germline, CDR1 is MNHNY, CDR2 SVGAGI (reference sequence). V was shortened by 0 bases and J by 3 bases, with 9 bases between the two germline ends. CDR3 DNA sequence: TGTGCCAGCAGTTACTCTGCAGGGTACTACGAGCAGTACTTC. Protein sequence: CASSYSAGYYEQYF.

The V gene is TRBV9, the J gene TRBJ2-6; TRBD1 agrees at 8 bases. Per germline, CDR1 SGDLS and CDR2 YYNGEE. The CDR3 is 18 residues long. The V segment lost 3 bases and the J segment 0 bases; nucleotides outside the gene matches: 8. The CDR3 spells CASSAGDRPSSGANVLTF. The CDR3 coding sequence is TGTGCCAGCAGCGCGGGGGACAGGCCGAGCTCTGGGGCCAACGTCCTGACTTTC.

The chain joins TRBV29-1 to TRBJ2-5, with 12 bases lining up with TRBD2. The CDR3 consists of 14 residues. Germline CDR1 reads SQVTM; CDR2 reads ANQGSEA. After removal of 2 bases from V and 2 bases from J, the junction contained 0 bases not matched to a gene. The CDR3 region is CSVELAGGQETQYF. The CDR3, as DNA: TGCAGCGTTGAACTAGCGGGAGGGCAAGAGACCCAGTACTTC.

The chain recombines TRBV6-5 with TRBJ2-5; 13 positions agree with TRBD2. The CDR3 sequence is 14 residues long. Germline V gene lookup returns CDR1 MNHEY and CDR2 SVGAGI. J gave up 5 bases and V 5 bases, and 2 bases lay outside the gene matches. The CDR3 sequence is CASSTTSGGETQYF. CDR3 DNA sequence: TGTGCCAGCAGTACGACTAGCGGGGGGGAGACCCAGTACTTC.

This CDR3 is CATLTSGRESSYEQYF. The CDR3 DNA is TGTGCCACTTTGACTAGCGGGAGGGAGAGCTCCTACGAGCAGTACTTC. V gene TRBV2 combines with J gene TRBJ2-7; 14 bases are shared with TRBD2. The ends lost 10 bases at V and 0 bases at J; junction bases unmatched: 8. This CDR3 has 16 residues. From germline, CDR1 is SNHLY and CDR2 FYNNEI.

This clone has more than one count but fewer than ten. The chain carries TRBV29-1 and TRBJ1-1, with D tentatively TRBD1 (5 bases). CDR3 size: 12 residues. Trimming stripped 5 bases from V and 0 bases from J, with 7 bases between. Per the germline V gene, CDR1 is SQVTM and CDR2 is ANQGSEA. The CDR3 nucleotides read TGCAGCGTTCCAGGGATGAACACTGAAGCTTTCTTT. This gives the protein CSVPGMNTEAFF.

CDR3 nucleotide sequence: TGTGCCAGCAGTTACCACCAGGGGAACACTGAAGCTTTCTTT. It is translated as CASSYHQGNTEAFF. V gene TRBV6-5 combines with J gene TRBJ1-1; tentatively, D is TRBD1 (5 bases). From germline, CDR1 is MNHEY and CDR2 SVGAGI. With 2 bases removed from V and 1 base from J, the gap between germline ends came to 8 bases. The CDR3 length is 14 residues.

The gene calls are TRBV6-5 and TRBJ1-5; D uncertain. Trimming stripped 2 bases from V and 2 bases from J, with 10 bases between. Looked up from germline, CDR1 is MNHEY and CDR2 is SVGAGI. This CDR3 has 15 amino acids. In DNA form, the CDR3 reads TGTGCCAGCAGTTACCGGGGAGGGCGCAATCAGCCCCAGCATTTT. Encoded protein: CASSYRGGRNQPQHF.

V and J are TRBV19 and TRBJ2-6, with D hard to call. CDR3 length equals 17 residues. From germline, CDR1 is LNHDA and CDR2 SQIVND (reference sequence). V lost 3 bases, J lost 2 bases, and 14 bases lay in between. The CDR3 region is CASSIPTTLAGANVLTF. CDR3 DNA sequence: TGTGCCAGTAGTATCCCCACAACCCTGGCTGGGGCCAACGTCCTGACTTTC.